This entry is about one TCR beta chain. The data belong to a study of blood T cell repertoires in COVID-19. On the study more broadly: Donors in the United States, Italy and Spain gave samples during acute or convalescent COVID-19. From T cells, B-cell-depleted T cells, or PBMCs came the material, which was cDNA or gDNA.

V was clipped by 6 bases and J by 5 bases, with 13 bases between them. The germline V gene has CDR1 MNHNS and CDR2 SASEGT. The CDR3 sequence is 14 residues long. Original data processing: The authors estimated nucleated cell counts from reference gene primer amplification. This table comes from immunoSEQ multiplex PCR, and its TCRdb copy is limited to in-frame clones, with some not included. V and J calls and clone size are given by that table; D and trimming were obtained from the DNA. The data show around 190,000 clones, about 75% seen once. The chain recombines TRBV6-1 with TRBJ2-2, with D hard to call. This clonotype originated in a woman aged 45-65 years with active or convalescent COVID-19. Material: peripheral blood. In nucleotides, the CDR3 is TGTGCCAGCAGGCGAGAGCCGCCTACCGGGGAGCTGTTTTTT. Its protein product is CASRREPPTGELFF.